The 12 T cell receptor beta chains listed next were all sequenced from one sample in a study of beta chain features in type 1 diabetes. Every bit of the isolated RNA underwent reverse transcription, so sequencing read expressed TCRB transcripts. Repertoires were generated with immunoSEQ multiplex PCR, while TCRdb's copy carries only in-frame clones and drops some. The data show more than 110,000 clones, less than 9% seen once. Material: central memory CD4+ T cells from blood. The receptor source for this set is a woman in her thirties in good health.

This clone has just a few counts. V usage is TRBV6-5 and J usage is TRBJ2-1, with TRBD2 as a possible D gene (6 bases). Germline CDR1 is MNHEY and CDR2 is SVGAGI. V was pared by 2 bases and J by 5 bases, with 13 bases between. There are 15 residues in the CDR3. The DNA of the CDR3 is TGTGCCAGCAGTTACGGGCAGCGGGCACACAATGAGCAGTTCTTC. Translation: CASSYGQRAHNEQFF.

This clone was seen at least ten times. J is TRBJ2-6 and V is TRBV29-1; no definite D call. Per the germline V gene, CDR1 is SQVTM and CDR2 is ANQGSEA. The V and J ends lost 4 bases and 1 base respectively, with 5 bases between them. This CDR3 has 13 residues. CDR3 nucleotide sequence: TGCAGCGTTGCCCAGTCTGGGGCCAACGTCCTGACTTTC. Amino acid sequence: CSVAQSGANVLTF.

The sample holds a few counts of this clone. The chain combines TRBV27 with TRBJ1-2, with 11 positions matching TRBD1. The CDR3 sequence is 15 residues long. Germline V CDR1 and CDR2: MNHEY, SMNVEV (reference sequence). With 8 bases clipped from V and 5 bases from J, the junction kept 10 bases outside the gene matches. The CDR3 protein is CASATGQGAFYGYTF. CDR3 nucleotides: TGTGCCAGCGCAACCGGACAGGGGGCTTTTTATGGCTACACCTTC.

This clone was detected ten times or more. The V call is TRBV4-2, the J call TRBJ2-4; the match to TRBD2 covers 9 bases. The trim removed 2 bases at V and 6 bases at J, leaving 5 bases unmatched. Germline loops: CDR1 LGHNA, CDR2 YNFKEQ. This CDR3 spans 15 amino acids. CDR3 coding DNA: TGTGCCAGCAGCCAATTTAGCGGGAGTGCAAACATTCAGTACTTC. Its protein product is CASSQFSGSANIQYF.

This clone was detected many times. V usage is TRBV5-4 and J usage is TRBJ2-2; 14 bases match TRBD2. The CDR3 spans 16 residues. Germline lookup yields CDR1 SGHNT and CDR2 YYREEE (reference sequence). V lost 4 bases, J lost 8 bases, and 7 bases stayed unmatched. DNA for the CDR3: TGTGCCAGCAGCGATGGGACTAGCGGGAGATATGGGGAGCTGTTTTTT. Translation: CASSDGTSGRYGELFF. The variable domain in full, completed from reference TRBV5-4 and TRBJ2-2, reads ETGVTQSPTHLIKTRGQQVTLRCSSQSGHNTVSWYQQALGQGPQFIFQYYREEENGRGNFPPRFSGLQFPNYSSELNVNALELDDSALYLCASSDGTSGRYGELFFGEGSRLTVL.

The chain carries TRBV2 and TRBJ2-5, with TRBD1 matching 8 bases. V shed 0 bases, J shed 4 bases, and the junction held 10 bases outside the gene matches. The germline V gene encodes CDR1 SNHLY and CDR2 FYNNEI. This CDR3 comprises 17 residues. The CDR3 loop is CASSEAGSGGNRETQYF. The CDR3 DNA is TGTGCCAGCAGTGAAGCTGGGTCAGGGGGCAATCGAGAGACCCAGTACTTC.

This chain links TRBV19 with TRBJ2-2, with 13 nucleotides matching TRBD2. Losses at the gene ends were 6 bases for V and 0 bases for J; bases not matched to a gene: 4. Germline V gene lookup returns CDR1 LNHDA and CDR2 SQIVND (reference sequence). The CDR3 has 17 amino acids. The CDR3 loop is CASRRLAGGANTGELFF. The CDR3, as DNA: TGTGCCAGTAGGAGACTAGCGGGAGGTGCGAACACCGGGGAGCTGTTTTTT.

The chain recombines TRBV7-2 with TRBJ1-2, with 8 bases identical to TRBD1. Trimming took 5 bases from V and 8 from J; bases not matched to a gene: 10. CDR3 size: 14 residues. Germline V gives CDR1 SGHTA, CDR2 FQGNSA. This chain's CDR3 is CASSVKTGGWGYTF. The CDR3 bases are TGTGCCAGCAGCGTTAAAACAGGGGGTTGGGGCTACACCTTC.

CDR3 in amino acids: CSVDRGNTGELFF. The DNA of the CDR3 is TGCAGCGTGGACAGGGGAAACACCGGGGAGCTGTTTTTT. This sequence joins TRBV29-1 and TRBJ2-2; TRBD1 agrees at 9 bases. With V trimmed by 6 bases and J by 2 bases, 1 base remained unmatched. Germline assignment: CDR1 SQVTM and CDR2 ANQGSEA. The CDR3 is 13 amino acids.

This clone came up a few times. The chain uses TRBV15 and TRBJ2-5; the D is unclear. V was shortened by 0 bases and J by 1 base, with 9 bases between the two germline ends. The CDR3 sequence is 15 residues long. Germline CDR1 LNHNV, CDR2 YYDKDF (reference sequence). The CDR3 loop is CATSREASTQETQYF. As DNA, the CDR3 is TGTGCCACCAGCAGAGAAGCATCAACCCAAGAGACCCAGTACTTC.

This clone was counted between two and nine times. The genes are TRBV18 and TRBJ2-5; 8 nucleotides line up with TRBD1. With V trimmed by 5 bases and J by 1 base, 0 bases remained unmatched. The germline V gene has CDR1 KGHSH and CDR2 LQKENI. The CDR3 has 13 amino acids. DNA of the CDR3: TGTGCCAGCTCAACAGGGGGCCAAGAGACCCAGTACTTC. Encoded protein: CASSTGGQETQYF.

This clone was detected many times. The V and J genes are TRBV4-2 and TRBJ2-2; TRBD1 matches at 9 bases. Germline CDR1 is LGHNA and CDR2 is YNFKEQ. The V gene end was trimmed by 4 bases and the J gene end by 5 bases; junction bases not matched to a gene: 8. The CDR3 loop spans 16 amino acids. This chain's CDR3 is CASSRPGQGRTGELFF. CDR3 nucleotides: TGTGCCAGCAGCCGACCCGGACAGGGGAGGACCGGGGAGCTGTTTTTT.